Sequencing of this TCR beta chain was carried out in a study of T-cell reconstitution after alpha-beta-depleted transplantation in children. There are 15 residues in the CDR3. The germline V gene encodes CDR1 MNHEY and CDR2 SMNVEV (reference sequence). V shed 2 bases and J shed 1 base, with 11 bases lying between them. Molecular barcoding with unique molecular identifiers was used for the TCRbeta library. Using its own MiXCR run on the PCR reads, TCRdb lists one record per CDR3 protein. The sample carries roughly 220,000 distinct CDR3 sequences, more than 10% recorded once. This clonotype was seen many times.

The rearrangement uses TRBV27 and TRBJ1-1, with D possibly matching TRBD1 (5 bases). Sequencing was performed on PBMCs from the stem cell graft donor, taken from the stem cell graft. The origin of this receptor is a human donor who donated a stem cell graft to a child with acute lymphoblastic leukemia. CDR3 loop: CASSLGGGPNTEAFF. CDR3 nucleotides: TGTGCCAGCAGTTTAGGGGGGGGACCGAACACTGAAGCTTTCTTT.